The 27 T cell receptor beta chains below were found in one sample sequenced in a study of T-cell reconstitution after alpha-beta-depleted transplantation in children. Unique molecular identifiers were built into the TCRbeta library. TCRdb fed the PCR reads into MiXCR, producing one record per CDR3 protein. The data contain 600,000 to 800,000 distinct CDR3 sequences, roughly 13% of them singletons. The sequences come from PBMCs, collected before TCRalphabeta/CD19-depleted stem cell transplant. The receptors were sampled from a girl aged 2 to 9 with congenital amegakaryocytic thrombocytopenia, due to receive a stem cell transplant.

This clonotype was detected a few times. This chain uses TRBV12-3 or TRBV12-4 with TRBJ2-1; D remains ambiguous. CDR3 length: 14 residues. V lost 3 bases and J 7 bases, leaving 13 bases between the germline ends. The CDR3 DNA reads TGTGCCAGCAGTTTCACTGGGGTGTGGAATGAGCAGTTCTTC. Translated: CASSFTGVWNEQFF.

The chain combines TRBV4-2 with TRBJ2-2; the D gene is possibly TRBD2 (6 bases). Per the germline V gene, CDR1 is LGHNA and CDR2 is YNFKEQ. There are 15 residues in the CDR3. Trimming pared 5 bases from V and 6 bases from J, leaving 16 bases between. The DNA of the CDR3 is TGTGCCAGCAGCTGGGGGGAAATGTTCGCCGGGGAGCTGTTTTTT. Protein: CASSWGEMFAGELFF.

This clonotype was observed at least ten times. The V gene is TRBV20-1, the J gene TRBJ2-1, with TRBD2 matching over 11 bases. Germline CDR1 and CDR2: DFQATT and SNEGSKA (reference sequence). This CDR3 is 18 amino acids long. The V segment lost 6 bases and the J segment 4 bases; nucleotides outside the gene matches: 17. The CDR3 nucleotides read TGCAGTGCCCTAGATGACCTAGCGGGAGGAAGTGGATACAATGAGCAGTTCTTC. Translating it yields CSALDDLAGGSGYNEQFF.

This clonotype was counted many times. This chain uses TRBV29-1 with TRBJ2-7; D may be TRBD1 or TRBD2 (5 bases each). Deletions cut 7 bases from V and 5 bases from J, with 12 bases between. From germline, CDR1 is SQVTM and CDR2 ANQGSEA. The CDR3 is 11 amino acids. The chain's CDR3 is CSGYRGHEQYF. The CDR3 DNA sequence: TGCAGCGGCTACCGGGGCCACGAGCAGTACTTC.

This clonotype has a count of ten or more. The rearrangement links TRBV13 to TRBJ2-1, with 8 bases lining up with TRBD2. Losses at the gene ends were 6 bases for V and 7 bases for J; bases not matched to a gene: 14. Germline lookup yields CDR1 PRHDT and CDR2 FYEKMQ (reference sequence). The CDR3 covers 16 residues. CDR3 bases: TGTGCCAGCAGGCTCGAGTCTGCGGGAGGTTATAATGAGCAGTTCTTC. This gives the protein CASRLESAGGYNEQFF. Full variable domain (rest looked up from reference TRBV13 and TRBJ2-1): AAGVIQSPRHLIKEKRETATLKCYPIPRHDTVYWYQQGPGQDPQFLISFYEKMQSDKGSIPDRFSAQQFSDYHSELNMSSLELGDSALYFCASRLESAGGYNEQFFGPGTRLTVL.

Comments on this clonotype: Germline is not matched at one junction end, which may reflect a read error. The chain employs TRBV20-1 and TRBJ2-1, with 16 bases aligning to TRBD2. Germline V gives CDR1 DFQATT, CDR2 SNEGSKA (reference sequence). The length of the CDR3 is 18 residues. CDR3 DNA sequence: TGCAGTGCTAGAATGGTGGGACTAGCGGGAGGGCCTCTAGGTGAGCCGTTCTTC. This translates into CSARMVGLAGGPLGEPFF.

The J gene is TRBJ1-1, the V gene TRBV20-1; 12 bases map to TRBD1. Germline CDR1 and CDR2: DFQATT and SNEGSKA (reference sequence). This CDR3 contains 14 residues. V gave up 7 bases and J gave up 2 bases; unmatched junction bases: 5. This chain's CDR3 is CSVGTGGYNTEAFF. The CDR3 region has the DNA TGCAGTGTCGGGACAGGGGGCTATAACACTGAAGCTTTCTTT.

The chain combines TRBV5-1 with TRBJ2-5, with no clear D. The CDR3 extends over 18 amino acids. Germline assignment: CDR1 SGHRS and CDR2 YFSETQ. Trimming stripped 0 bases from V and 3 bases from J, with 21 bases between. CDR3 nucleotides: TGCGCCAGCAGCTTGGTGTTTCCCGGGTTCGGCAGTAAAGAGACCCAGTACTTC. It is translated as CASSLVFPGFGSKETQYF.

This clonotype was recorded many times. This chain links TRBV20-1 with TRBJ1-1; D gene unclear. The CDR3 is 13 amino acids. Trimming took off 4 bases at V and 1 base at J, with 10 bases between the two ends. Germline loops: CDR1 DFQATT, CDR2 SNEGSKA (reference sequence). The CDR3 protein is CSATFRSNTEAFF. The CDR3 bases are TGCAGTGCTACGTTCAGATCGAACACTGAAGCTTTCTTT.

This sequence joins TRBV5-1 and TRBJ2-1; TRBD2 matches at 11 bases. The V and J ends lost 8 bases and 10 bases, in that order; junction bases with no gene match: 11. This CDR3 has 14 residues. The germline gives CDR1 SGHRS, CDR2 YFSETQ. The CDR3 protein is CARLAGGLLREQFF. The CDR3 DNA reads TGCGCCAGGCTAGCGGGAGGTCTCCTCCGGGAGCAGTTCTTC.

In its sample, this clonotype was seen many times. The V and J genes are TRBV5-1 and TRBJ2-3; D unresolved. Per the germline V gene, CDR1 is SGHRS and CDR2 is YFSETQ. V gave up 4 bases and J gave up 2 bases, with 11 bases separating them. The CDR3 runs 14 residues. For the CDR3, the DNA is TGCGCCAGCAGCATGGACGCGTACACAGATACGCAGTATTTT. Translation gives CASSMDAYTDTQYF.

This clonotype has a handful of counts. The V and J genes are TRBV6-5 and TRBJ2-1; TRBD2 agrees at 10 bases. The germline V gene has CDR1 MNHEY and CDR2 SVGAGI. The CDR3 has 18 amino acids. V lost 1 base and J lost 5; bases outside the gene matches: 11. CDR3 protein: CASSYWGDLAGGHNEQFF. CDR3 sequence (DNA): TGTGCCAGCAGTTACTGGGGAGATTTAGCGGGAGGACACAATGAGCAGTTCTTC.

This clonotype was found many times. V and J are TRBV28 and TRBJ2-3, with 7 positions matching TRBD1. Germline V gene lookup returns CDR1 MDHEN and CDR2 SYDVKM. The V segment lost 9 bases and the J segment 3 bases; nucleotides outside the gene matches: 12. This CDR3 region has 15 residues. The CDR3 reads CASTPGQLRTDTQYF. CDR3 DNA: TGTGCCAGTACTCCGGGACAGCTTCGAACAGATACGCAGTATTTT.

This clonotype was recorded a few times. The rearrangement uses TRBV20-1 and TRBJ2-7; D possibly corresponds to TRBD2 (6 bases). Germline values: CDR1 DFQATT, CDR2 SNEGSKA (reference sequence). V gave up 4 bases and J gave up 9 bases, with 25 bases separating them. The CDR3 consists of 15 residues. CDR3 in amino acids: CSATLPDRGLAMQYF. The DNA for the CDR3 is TGCAGTGCTACCCTTCCCGACCGGGGGTTGGCGATGCAGTACTTC.

V is TRBV7-9 and J is TRBJ1-5; D ambiguous. Germline loops: CDR1 SEHNR, CDR2 FQNEAQ (reference sequence). This CDR3 region has 14 residues. V gave up 3 bases and J gave up 0 bases, with 6 bases separating them. The CDR3 DNA reads TGTGCCAGCAGCTTGTGGGATAGCAATCAGCCCCAGCATTTT. Protein sequence: CASSLWDSNQPQHF.

The rearrangement joins TRBV6-1 to TRBJ1-5; D might be TRBD1 (6 bases). The ends were cut back, 7 bases at V and 7 bases at J, with 20 bases in the middle. This CDR3 has 15 residues. Germline V gives CDR1 MNHNS, CDR2 SASEGT. CDR3 DNA sequence: TGTGCCAGCAACAAACTCGTGGGGGCCGGGCAGCCCCAGCATTTT. Translation: CASNKLVGAGQPQHF.

This clonotype has a handful of counts. The chain combines TRBV11-2 with TRBJ1-3; maybe TRBD1 (5 bases). Trimming took 2 bases from V and 3 from J, leaving 8 bases between them. In germline, CDR1 is SGHAT, CDR2 FQNNGV. CDR3 length equals 14 residues. DNA for the CDR3: TGTGCCAGCAGCTTACAGGGAGGTGGAAACACCATATATTTT. It specifies CASSLQGGGNTIYF.

The rearrangement links TRBV5-5 to TRBJ1-5, with D unresolved. The germline CDR1 and CDR2 sequences are SGHKS and YYEKEE (reference sequence). The CDR3 is 12 residues long. V was pared by 4 bases and J by 8 bases, with 10 bases between. This chain's CDR3 is CASSRHGEPQHF. CDR3 in DNA: TGTGCCAGCAGCCGACATGGGGAGCCCCAGCATTTT.

Note on this clonotype: Germline and junction disagree at one end, which may indicate a read error. V gene TRBV20-1 combines with J gene TRBJ2-1, with 7 nucleotides matching TRBD2. Germline V gene data show CDR1 as DFQATT and CDR2 as SNEGSKA (reference sequence). CDR3 length equals 15 residues. The CDR3 sequence: CCADQTGGVGNEQFF. As DNA, the CDR3 is TGCTGTGCTGATCAAACGGGGGGAGTGGGCAATGAGCAGTTCTTC.

This clonotype occurred many times. V usage is TRBV28 and J usage is TRBJ1-2; TRBD1 matches 12 bases. Germline V gene lookup returns CDR1 MDHEN and CDR2 SYDVKM. V lost 7 bases and J lost 2; bases outside the gene matches: 11. The CDR3 runs to 17 residues. As DNA, the CDR3 is TGTGCCAGCATTCCGCCCGGGACAGGGGGCCGGAACTATGGCTACACCTTC. It yields the protein CASIPPGTGGRNYGYTF.

This clonotype was counted a few times. The chain recombines TRBV12-3 or TRBV12-4 with TRBJ2-7; D might be TRBD2 (5 bases). The V end was cut by 6 bases, the J end by 4 bases, with 19 bases between. This CDR3 contains 15 residues. CDR3 sequence (DNA): TGTGCCAGCAGCCCAGTGAGGGTCCCGGGGTACGAGCAGTACTTC. It encodes CASSPVRVPGYEQYF.

The J gene is TRBJ2-5, the V gene TRBV7-9; D unresolved. The CDR3 is 14 amino acids. The V gene lost 1 base and the J gene lost 5 bases, with 11 bases spanning the gap. Germline CDR1 reads SEHNR; CDR2 reads FQNEAQ (reference sequence). The DNA for the CDR3 is TGTGCCAGCAGCTTAGTGGCTAGTAGTGAGACCCAGTACTTC. It is translated as CASSLVASSETQYF. Drawing the rest from reference TRBV7-9 and TRBJ2-5, the complete variable domain is DTGVSQNPRHKITKRGQNVTFRCDPISEHNRLYWYRQTLGQGPEFLTYFQNEAQLEKSRLLSDRFSAERPKGSFSTLEIQRTEQGDSAMYLCASSLVASSETQYFGPGTRLLVL.

This clonotype is a singleton in its sample. The rearrangement links TRBV20-1 to TRBJ2-7, with 8 bases identical to TRBD1. CDR1 is DFQATT, CDR2 SNEGSKA, per germline (reference sequence). V lost 3 bases, J lost 5 bases, and 12 bases stayed unmatched. This CDR3 has 15 amino acids. CDR3 sequence: CSARFAYRTGNEQYF. The CDR3 DNA sequence: TGCAGTGCTAGGTTTGCCTATAGGACAGGGAACGAGCAGTACTTC.

The chain links TRBV7-9 to TRBJ2-3; D gene unclear. The V gene lost 5 bases and the J gene lost 4 bases, with 13 bases spanning the gap. The V gene's germline CDR1 is SEHNR and CDR2 FQNEAQ (reference sequence). The CDR3 spans 14 residues. CDR3 coding DNA: TGTGCCAGCAGCCGGGTGCGTGAGGCAGATACGCAGTATTTT. It specifies CASSRVREADTQYF.

The chain has TRBV14 and TRBJ1-2; possible D gene TRBD1, 6 bases. The germline gives CDR1 SGHDN, CDR2 FVKESK. Trimming took 4 bases from V and 6 from J, leaving 18 bases between them. This CDR3 region has 15 residues. CDR3 in DNA: TGTGCCAGCAGCCGCCTACAGGGCCCTGGGGATGGCTACACCTTC. Amino acids: CASSRLQGPGDGYTF.

This clonotype was seen ten or more times. V usage is TRBV12-3 or TRBV12-4 and J usage is TRBJ2-7, with D perhaps being TRBD1 or TRBD2 (5 bases each). The CDR3 loop spans 14 amino acids. V was shortened by 8 bases and J by 0 bases, with 14 bases between the two germline ends. The CDR3 here is CASPLGDPSYEQYF. In DNA form, the CDR3 reads TGTGCCAGCCCCTTGGGGGATCCCTCCTACGAGCAGTACTTC.

The chain employs TRBV2 and TRBJ2-7; D gene unclear. CDR3 length equals 12 residues. The V gene's germline CDR1 is SNHLY and CDR2 FYNNEI. Trimming stripped 6 bases from V and 3 bases from J, with 9 bases between. CDR3 nucleotides: TGTGCCAGCAGCGGAATTGTCTACGAGCAGTACTTC. Its protein product is CASSGIVYEQYF.